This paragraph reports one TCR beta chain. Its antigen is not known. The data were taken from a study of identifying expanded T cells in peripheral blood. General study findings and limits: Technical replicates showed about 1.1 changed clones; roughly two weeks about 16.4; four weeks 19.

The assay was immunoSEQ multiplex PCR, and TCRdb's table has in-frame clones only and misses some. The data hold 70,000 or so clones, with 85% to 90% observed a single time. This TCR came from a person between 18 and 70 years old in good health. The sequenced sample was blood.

The CDR3 reads CASSLRTSGSGDTQYF. DNA of the CDR3: TGTGCCAGCAGCCTGCGGACTAGCGGGAGCGGAGATACGCAGTATTTT. The V call is TRBV7-8, the J call TRBJ2-3; TRBD2 aligns across 13 bases. This CDR3 contains 16 residues. The ends lost 5 bases at V and 5 bases at J; junction bases unmatched: 7. From germline, CDR1 is SGHVS and CDR2 FQNEAQ.